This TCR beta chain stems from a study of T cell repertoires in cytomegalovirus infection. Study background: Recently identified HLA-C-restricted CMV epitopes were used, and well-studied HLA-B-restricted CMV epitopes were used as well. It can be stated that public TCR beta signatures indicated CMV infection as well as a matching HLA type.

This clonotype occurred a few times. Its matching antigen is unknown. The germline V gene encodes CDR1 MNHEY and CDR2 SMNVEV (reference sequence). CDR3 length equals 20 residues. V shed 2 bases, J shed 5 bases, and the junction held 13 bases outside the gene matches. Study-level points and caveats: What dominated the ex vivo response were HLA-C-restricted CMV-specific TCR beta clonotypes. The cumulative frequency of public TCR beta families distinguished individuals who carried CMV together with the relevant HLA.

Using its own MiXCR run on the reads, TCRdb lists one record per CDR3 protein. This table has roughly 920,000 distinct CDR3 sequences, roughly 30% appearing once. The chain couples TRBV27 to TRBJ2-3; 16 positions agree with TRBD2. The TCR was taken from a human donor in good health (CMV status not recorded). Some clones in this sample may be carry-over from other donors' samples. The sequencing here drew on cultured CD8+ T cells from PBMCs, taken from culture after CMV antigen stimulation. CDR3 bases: TGTGCCAGCAGTTTACCCCCCGGGACTAGCGGGGGGGGTGGTGAAGATACGCAGTATTTT. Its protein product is CASSLPPGTSGGGGEDTQYF.